These 10 T cell receptor beta chains were all obtained from the same sample, sequenced in a study of technical replicates of blood from a few donors listed by TCRdb under 2017. The library was generated by the immunoSEQ multiplex PCR assay. TCRdb mirrors the immuneACCESS table, restricted to in-frame sequences. Some clones are absent from its copies; in checked studies, under half trace to an unresolved V gene, and the reason for the others is unknown. Present in this sample are more than 90,000 clones, about 94% of which were seen just once. Jointly, the top ten make up around 0.24% of the sample. Sequenced input: T cells isolated from PBMCs. Receptors were obtained from a human donor in good health.

J is TRBJ2-7 and V is TRBV6-1; weak D call: TRBD2 (6 bases). Looked up from germline, CDR1 is MNHNS and CDR2 is SASEGT. CDR3 length: 15 amino acids. Trimming took off 2 bases at V and 1 base at J, with 12 bases between the two ends. CDR3: CASSEPGLGSYEQYF. As DNA, the CDR3 is TGTGCCAGCAGTGAACCGGGACTCGGGTCCTACGAGCAGTACTTC.

The chain is built from TRBV4-2 and TRBJ1-2; no reliable D call. V shed 0 bases and J shed 5 bases, with 19 bases lying between them. Looked up from germline, CDR1 is LGHNA and CDR2 is YNFKEQ. The CDR3 length is 17 residues. This chain's CDR3 is CASSQDGRPTTAYGYTF. CDR3 DNA: TGTGCCAGCAGCCAAGATGGGCGCCCGACAACGGCATATGGCTACACCTTC.

The gene calls are TRBV6-5 and TRBJ1-3, with D maybe TRBD1 (6 bases). CDR3 length: 15 residues. From germline, CDR1 is MNHEY and CDR2 SVGAGI. V was trimmed by 2 bases and J by 3 bases, leaving 11 bases between them. DNA of the CDR3: TGTGCCAGCAGTTACAATCCGGGACATGGAAACACCATATATTTT. This encodes CASSYNPGHGNTIYF.

This chain links TRBV28 with TRBJ1-5; D is ambiguous. The CDR3 sequence is 12 residues long. Germline loops: CDR1 MDHEN, CDR2 SYDVKM. Trimming stripped 2 bases from V and 3 bases from J, with 2 bases between. The CDR3, as DNA: TGTGCCAGCAGTTTACTCAATCAGCCCCAGCATTTT. This gives the protein CASSLLNQPQHF.

The V gene is TRBV28, the J gene TRBJ1-1; 7 nucleotides match TRBD1. The CDR3 runs to 17 residues. The germline CDR1 and CDR2 sequences are MDHEN and SYDVKM. Trimming removed 2 bases from V and 4 bases from J; junction bases left unmatched: 13. This CDR3 reads CASSLRGGSYDGTEAFF. In nucleotides, the CDR3 is TGTGCCAGCAGTTTAAGAGGGGGCTCATATGACGGCACTGAAGCTTTCTTT.

The DNA of the CDR3 is TGTGCCAGCAGTGAACCGATCTGGGGGGTTGAAAAACTGTTTTTT. It specifies CASSEPIWGVEKLFF. The rearrangement joins TRBV2 to TRBJ1-4; D perhaps matches TRBD1 (5 bases). V was shortened by 2 bases and J by 7 bases, with 14 bases between the two germline ends. CDR1 SNHLY and CDR2 FYNNEI come from the germline V gene. CDR3 length: 15 amino acids.

The chain is built from TRBV6-5 and TRBJ2-1, with 12 positions matching TRBD2. CDR3 size: 14 residues. The ends lost 5 bases at V and 9 bases at J; junction bases unmatched: 5. CDR1 is MNHEY and CDR2 is SVGAGI in the germline V gene. The CDR3 DNA reads TGTGCCAGCAGTGAAATGACTAGCGGGGGTGAGCAGTTCTTC. This gives the protein CASSEMTSGGEQFF.

The chain recombines TRBV11-2 with TRBJ1-2, with D uncertain. Trimming removed 5 bases from V and 4 bases from J, with 8 bases in between. CDR3 size: 12 residues. In germline, CDR1 is SGHAT, CDR2 FQNNGV. CDR3 protein: CASSLPSYGYTF. The CDR3 bases are TGTGCCAGCAGCCTCCCTTCCTATGGCTACACCTTC.

This chain links TRBV19 with TRBJ2-1; maybe TRBD2 (7 bases). The CDR3 spans 14 residues. From germline, CDR1 is LNHDA and CDR2 SQIVND (reference sequence). The CDR3 nucleotides read TGTGCAGCGCGAGGGGGAGGGGGTTACAATGAGCAGTTCTTC. Its translation: CAARGGGGYNEQFF.

This rearrangement joins TRBV27 to TRBJ1-5; weak D call: TRBD1 (5 bases). The germline V and J ends were trimmed by 4 bases and 2 bases, with 9 bases remaining between them. The CDR3 sequence is 14 residues long. CDR1 is MNHEY, CDR2 SMNVEV, per germline (reference sequence). The CDR3 DNA sequence: TGTGCCAGCAGTTCCGACAGTCGCAATCAGCCCCAGCATTTT. Translating it yields CASSSDSRNQPQHF.